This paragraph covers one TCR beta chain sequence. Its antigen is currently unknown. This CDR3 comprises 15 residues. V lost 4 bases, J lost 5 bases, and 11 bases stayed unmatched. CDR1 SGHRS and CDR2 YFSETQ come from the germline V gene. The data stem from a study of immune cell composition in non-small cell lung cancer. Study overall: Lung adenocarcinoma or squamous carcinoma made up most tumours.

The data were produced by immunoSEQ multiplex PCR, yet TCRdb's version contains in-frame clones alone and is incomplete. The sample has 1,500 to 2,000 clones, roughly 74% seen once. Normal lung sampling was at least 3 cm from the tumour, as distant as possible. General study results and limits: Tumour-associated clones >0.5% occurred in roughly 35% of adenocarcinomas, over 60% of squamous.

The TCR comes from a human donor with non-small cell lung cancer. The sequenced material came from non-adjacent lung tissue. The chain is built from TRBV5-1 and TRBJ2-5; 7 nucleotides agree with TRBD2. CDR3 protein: CASSGGGLEGETQYF. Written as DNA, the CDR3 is TGCGCCAGCAGCGGGGGGGGACTGGAGGGGGAGACCCAGTACTTC.